This T cell receptor beta chain was recovered during a study of T cell responses to AZD1222 COVID-19 vaccine. General study points: Baseline serostatus was positive in only a handful of AZD1222 recipients. Donors in the cohort were predominantly white British and more often female, and clonal diversity was possibly underestimated.

As concerns this clone: Antigen: not known.

Data came from immunoSEQ multiplex PCR; TCRdb stores just in-frame clones and leaves some out. The table shows 150,000 to 200,000 clones, with around nine tenths occurring only once. Trimming pared 9 bases from V and 7 bases from J, leaving 10 bases between. The CDR3 runs 12 residues. The V gene's germline CDR1 is LNHDA and CDR2 SQIVND (reference sequence). The sample here was peripheral blood, taken 28 days after the second AZD1222 dose. The chain combines TRBV19 with TRBJ1-6; a possible D gene is TRBD1 (6 bases). The origin of this receptor is an adult who received the AZD1222 COVID-19 vaccine. CDR3 in DNA: TGTGCCAGCAGGGGAACCAATTCACCCCTCCACTTT. Translated, it gives CASRGTNSPLHF.